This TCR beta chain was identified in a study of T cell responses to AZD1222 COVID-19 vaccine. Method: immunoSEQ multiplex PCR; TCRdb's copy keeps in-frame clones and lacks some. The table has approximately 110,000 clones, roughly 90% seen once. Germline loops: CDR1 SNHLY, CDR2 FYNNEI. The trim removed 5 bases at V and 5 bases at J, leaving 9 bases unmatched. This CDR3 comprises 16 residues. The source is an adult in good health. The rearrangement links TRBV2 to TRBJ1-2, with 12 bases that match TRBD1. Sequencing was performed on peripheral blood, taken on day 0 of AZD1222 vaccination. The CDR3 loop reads CASSRGTGGPMYGYTF. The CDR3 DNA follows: TGTGCCAGCAGTCGGGGGACAGGGGGCCCCATGTATGGCTACACCTTC.